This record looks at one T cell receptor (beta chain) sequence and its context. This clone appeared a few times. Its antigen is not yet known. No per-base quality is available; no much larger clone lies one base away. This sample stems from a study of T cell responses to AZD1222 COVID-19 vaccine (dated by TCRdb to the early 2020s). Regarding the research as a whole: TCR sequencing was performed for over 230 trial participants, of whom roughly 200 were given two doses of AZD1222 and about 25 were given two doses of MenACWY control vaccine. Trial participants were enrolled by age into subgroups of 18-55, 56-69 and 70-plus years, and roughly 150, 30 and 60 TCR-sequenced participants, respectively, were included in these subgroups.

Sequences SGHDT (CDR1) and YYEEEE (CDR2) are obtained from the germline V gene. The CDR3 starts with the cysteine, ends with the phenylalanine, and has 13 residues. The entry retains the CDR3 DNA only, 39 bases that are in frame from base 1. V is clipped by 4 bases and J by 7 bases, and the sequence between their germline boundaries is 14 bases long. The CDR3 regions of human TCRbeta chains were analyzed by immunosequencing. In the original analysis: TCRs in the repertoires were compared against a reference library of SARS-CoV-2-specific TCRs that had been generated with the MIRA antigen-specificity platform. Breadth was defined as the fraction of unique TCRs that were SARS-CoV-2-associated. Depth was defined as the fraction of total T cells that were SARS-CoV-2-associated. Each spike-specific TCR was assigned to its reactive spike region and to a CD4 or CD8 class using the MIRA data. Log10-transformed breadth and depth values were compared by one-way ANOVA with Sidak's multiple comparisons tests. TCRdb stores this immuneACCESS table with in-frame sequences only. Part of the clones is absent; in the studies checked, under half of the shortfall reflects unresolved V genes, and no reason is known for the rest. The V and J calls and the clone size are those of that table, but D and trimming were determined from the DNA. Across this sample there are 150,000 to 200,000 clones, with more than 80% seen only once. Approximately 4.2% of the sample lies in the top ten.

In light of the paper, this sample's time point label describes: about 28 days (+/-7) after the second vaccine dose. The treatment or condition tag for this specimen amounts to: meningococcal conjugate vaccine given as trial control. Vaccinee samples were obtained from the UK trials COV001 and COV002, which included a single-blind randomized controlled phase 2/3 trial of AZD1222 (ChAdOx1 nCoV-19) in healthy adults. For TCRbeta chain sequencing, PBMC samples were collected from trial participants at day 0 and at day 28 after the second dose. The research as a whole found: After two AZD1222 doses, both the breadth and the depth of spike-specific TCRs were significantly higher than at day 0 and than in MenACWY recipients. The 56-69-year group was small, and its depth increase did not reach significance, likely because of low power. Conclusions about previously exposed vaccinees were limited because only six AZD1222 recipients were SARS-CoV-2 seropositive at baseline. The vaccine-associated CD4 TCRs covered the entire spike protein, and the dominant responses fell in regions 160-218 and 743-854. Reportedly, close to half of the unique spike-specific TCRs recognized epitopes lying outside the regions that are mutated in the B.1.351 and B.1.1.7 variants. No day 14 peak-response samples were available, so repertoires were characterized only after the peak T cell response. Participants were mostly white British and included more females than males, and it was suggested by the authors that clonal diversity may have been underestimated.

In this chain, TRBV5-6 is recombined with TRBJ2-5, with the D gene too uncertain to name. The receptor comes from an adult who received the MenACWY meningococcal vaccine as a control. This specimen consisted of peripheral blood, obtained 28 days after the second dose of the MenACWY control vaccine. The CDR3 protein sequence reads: CASSLPKRGTQYF. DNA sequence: TGTGCCAGCAGCCTACCCAAGCGAGGGACCCAGTACTTC.